The rows below give T cell receptor beta chains drawn from one sample of a study of shared clonotypes between healthy human individuals. TCRdb's copy holds only in-frame clones and misses some; the assay was immunoSEQ multiplex PCR. The data contain 550,000 to 800,000 clones, approximately 79% of them singletons. Sequencing was done on a sample of memory CD4+ T cells sorted from blood. Receptor source: a woman in her thirties in good health. Both conserved end residues are part of each CDR3. Each record gives: J gene, V gene, D gene, clone size, CDR3 DNA, CDR3 protein. D genes are given only for firm matches. The size field is filled for only some rows; it gives once, few, many or a size class.

TRBJ1-4,TRBV29-1,.,.,TGCAGCGTTGCCGTACAAGCAACTAATGAAAAACTGTTTTTT,CSVAVQATNEKLFF
TRBJ2-1,TRBV5-4,.,.,TGTGCCAGCAGCGCCAGGGGGGACTCCTACAATGAGCAGTTCTTC,CASSARGDSYNEQFF
TRBJ2-1,TRBV4-1,.,.,TGCGCCAGCAGCGCAATTGGAGGGATGAATGAGCAGTTCTTC,CASSAIGGMNEQFF
TRBJ2-1,TRBV10-3,TRBD2,.,TGTGCCATCTCGACTGTAGCGGGAGGTTACAATGAGCAGTTCTTC,CAISTVAGGYNEQFF
TRBJ2-1,TRBV5-1,TRBD2,.,TGCGCCAGCAGCTCCAACGAGCGGGCCGAGGGAGTTACGGGGGGTTGGAATGAGCAGTTCTTC,CASSSNERAEGVTGGWNEQFF
TRBJ2-1,TRBV7-9,TRBD2,.,TGTGCCAGCAGCTTGTTCCTAGCGGGAGATACCTACAATGAGCAGTTCTTC,CASSLFLAGDTYNEQFF
TRBJ2-5,TRBV5-1,TRBD1,.,TGCGCCAGCAGGGACCCGGGACAGGGGGCAGGTGAACGGTACTTC,CASRDPGQGAGERYF
TRBJ2-1,TRBV7-8,.,.,TGTGCCAGCAGCTTAGTAGGTGGGGTACCGTTAGGGGAGCAGTTCTTC,CASSLVGGVPLGEQFF
TRBJ2-3,TRBV9,.,.,TGTGCCAGCAGCGTTTTGCAGGGTTCGTCAGATACGCAGTATTTT,CASSVLQGSSDTQYF
TRBJ2-3,TRBV7-9,TRBD1,few,TGTGCCAGCAGCCCCGGACAGGGCCCGGCGGATACGCAGTATTTT,CASSPGQGPADTQYF
TRBJ1-3,TRBV7-9,.,.,TGTGCCAGCAGCTTAGTTGGTTTTTCAAACACCATATATTTT,CASSLVGFSNTIYF
TRBJ1-3,TRBV11-2,.,.,TGTGCCAGCAGCTTACAAAGGGGGAACACCATATATTTT,CASSLQRGNTIYF
TRBJ1-5,TRBV27,.,few,TGTGCCAGCAGTCCCCTGAGCTCCGGCCCCCATCAGCCCCAGCATTTT,CASSPLSSGPHQPQHF
TRBJ1-2,TRBV28,.,.,TGTGCCAGCAGTCCGACGACCCGCGACTATGGCTACACCTTC,CASSPTTRDYGYTF
TRBJ1-2,TRBV6-6,TRBD1,.,TGTGCCAGCAGTCAATATAGACAGGGGACCTATGGCTACACCTTC,CASSQYRQGTYGYTF
TRBJ2-2,TRBV11-2,.,.,TGTGCCAGCAGCTTGTCCGGGAGCCACACCGGGGAGCTGTTTTTT,CASSLSGSHTGELFF
TRBJ1-2,TRBV7-6,TRBD1,.,TGTGCCAGCAGCAAACCGGACAGGGCTACCTATGGCTACACCTTC,CASSKPDRATYGYTF
TRBJ1-5,TRBV10-3,TRBD1,.,TGTGCCATCACCAAGGACAGGGATCAGCCCCAGCATTTT,CAITKDRDQPQHF
TRBJ2-3,TRBV2,TRBD2,.,TGTGCCAGCAAGGTCCTAGCGGGAGAGTCGGATACGCAGTATTTT,CASKVLAGESDTQYF